The clone carrying this T cell receptor (beta chain) was detected only a few times. These data are taken from a study of blood T cell repertoires in COVID-19. Study details: The study drew acute and convalescent COVID-19 samples from the United States, Italy and Spain. The analysed material was cDNA or gDNA that came from T cells, B-cell-depleted T cells, or PBMCs.

Germline values: CDR1 ENHRY, CDR2 SYGVKD. This CDR3 contains 15 residues. V dropped 6 bases and J dropped 0; count of bases not matched to a gene: 4. Libraries were prepared by immunoSEQ multiplex PCR; TCRdb keeps only in-frame clonotypes and omits some of them. There are approximately 93,000 clones in the sample; roughly 88% occur only once, and roughly 2% lies in the top ten. Sequencing was carried out using peripheral blood. V and J are TRBV10-3 and TRBJ1-5; 8 bases map to TRBD1. This receptor was taken from a man in his fifties with COVID-19, enrolled during active disease. CDR3: CAIREQGVSNQPQHF. DNA of the CDR3: TGTGCCATCAGGGAACAGGGGGTTAGCAATCAGCCCCAGCATTTT.